The 9 T cell receptor beta chains given below trace back to one sample, sequenced in a study of blood T cell repertoires in COVID-19. The protocol was immunoSEQ multiplex PCR, while the TCRdb copy is restricted to in-frame clones and leaves out a portion. The profile shows some 300,000 clones, around 92% of them singletons. Sample: peripheral blood. These receptors all come from a woman aged 25-40 years with COVID-19, enrolled during active disease.

This chain connects TRBV19 to TRBJ1-5; 9 bases match TRBD1. The CDR3 spans 14 residues. Germline CDR1 reads LNHDA; CDR2 reads SQIVND (reference sequence). Trimming took 4 bases from V and 7 from J; bases not matched to a gene: 5. The CDR3 bases are TGTGCCAGTAGTAGGGACAGGGCGGGCCAGCCCCAGCATTTT. Its translation is CASSRDRAGQPQHF.

The chain links TRBV2 to TRBJ1-6; TRBD1 aligns across 7 bases. The CDR3 extends over 17 amino acids. Per germline, CDR1 SNHLY and CDR2 FYNNEI. V trimming: 6 bases; J trimming: 2 bases; junction bases outside the gene matches: 10. The chain's CDR3 is CASSKDTTGTYNSPLHF. In DNA form, the CDR3 reads TGTGCCAGCAGCAAAGATACGACAGGGACCTATAATTCACCCCTCCACTTT.

On this clone itself: This sample includes further DNA sequences coding for the same CDR3. The J gene is TRBJ1-3, the V gene TRBV6-5, with no clear D. The CDR3 length is 15 residues. V was clipped by 0 bases and J by 0 bases, with 6 bases between them. Germline V gene lookup returns CDR1 MNHEY and CDR2 SVGAGI. CDR3 coding DNA: TGTGCCAGCAGTTACTCTGGAGGCTCTGGAAACACCATATATTTT. It translates to CASSYSGGSGNTIYF.

This clone came up many times. J is TRBJ1-5 and V is TRBV19; no clear D. Per germline, CDR1 LNHDA and CDR2 SQIVND (reference sequence). This CDR3 has 14 amino acids. The V end lost 3 bases, the J end lost 2 bases, and 8 bases lay between the germline ends. The CDR3 reads CASSMLEGNQPQHF. DNA for the CDR3: TGTGCCAGTAGTATGTTGGAGGGCAATCAGCCCCAGCATTTT.

The V and J genes are TRBV19 and TRBJ1-5; a weak D match, TRBD1 (5 bases). CDR1 LNHDA and CDR2 SQIVND come from the germline V gene (reference sequence). CDR3 length equals 17 residues. V was trimmed by 1 base and J by 2 bases, leaving 15 bases between them. The DNA of the CDR3 is TGTGCCAGTAGTATAGGGGGCAGGGTAAGGGGCAATCAGCCCCAGCATTTT. Its translation is CASSIGGRVRGNQPQHF.

The table lists this clone with a few counts. The gene calls are TRBV2 and TRBJ1-5; D is possibly TRBD1 (5 bases). Looked up from germline, CDR1 is SNHLY and CDR2 is FYNNEI. Trimming shortened V by 8 bases and J by 13 bases, and 18 bases separated the two germline ends. The CDR3 contains 12 residues. The CDR3 sequence: CASGGGNRFQHF. The DNA for the CDR3 is TGTGCCAGCGGGGGAGGAAACCGGTTTCAGCATTTT.

J is TRBJ2-1 and V is TRBV18, with 8 bases that match TRBD2. The length of the CDR3 is 15 residues. The junction had 9 bases not matched to a gene; V was cut back by 3 bases and J by 8 bases. Germline V gene sequence: CDR1 KGHSH, CDR2 LQKENI. CDR3 region: CASSPRGGSSDEQFF. Written as DNA, the CDR3 is TGTGCCAGCTCACCCCGGGGGGGGAGCAGCGATGAGCAGTTCTTC.

The CDR3 bases are TGTGCCAGCCGCCCCACCAGGGGGACCGAAGCTTTCTTT. Translation gives CASRPTRGTEAFF. The rearrangement links TRBV7-2 to TRBJ1-1; 7 positions match TRBD1. The germline CDR1 and CDR2 sequences are SGHTA and FQGNSA. After removal of 8 bases from V and 8 bases from J, the junction contained 11 bases not matched to a gene. The CDR3 totals 13 residues.

This chain connects TRBV7-8 to TRBJ2-3; tentative D call: TRBD2 (5 bases). The V end lost 5 bases, the J end lost 0 bases, and 15 bases lay between the germline ends. The CDR3 sequence is 16 residues long. CDR1 is SGHVS and CDR2 is FQNEAQ in the germline V gene. In nucleotides, the CDR3 is TGTGCCAGCAGCGCCGTTACTAGGACTAGCACAGATACGCAGTATTTT. Amino acids: CASSAVTRTSTDTQYF. The full variable domain, rest sourced from reference TRBV7-8 and TRBJ2-3, is GAGVSQSPRYKVAKRGQDVALRCDPISGHVSLFWYQQALGQGPEFLTYFQNEAQLDKSGLPSDRFFAERPEGSVSTLKIQRTQQEDSAVYLCASSAVTRTSTDTQYFGPGTRLTVL.